The rows below give T cell receptor beta chains drawn from one sample of a study of early T cells in non-severe SARS-CoV-2 infection. TCRdb re-analysed the 5' RACE reads in MiXCR, keeping a single row per CDR3 protein. The sample has fewer than 55,000 distinct CDR3 sequences, around a tenth seen once. The sample consisted of whole blood. All receptors derive from an adult who was a healthcare worker with PCR-confirmed SARS-CoV-2 infection or an uninfected control (not recorded which). Both conserved end residues are part of each CDR3. The D gene is left open where the match is weak. Some rows have no size entry. The others give once, few or many, or a class for an expanded clone.

j_call,v_call,d_call,clone_size,cdr3_aa,cdr3_nt
TRBJ2-1,TRBV3-1,TRBD2,.,CASSQKGSGGIQFF,TGTGCCAGCAGCCAAAAGGGTAGCGGGGGGATTCAGTTCTTC
TRBJ2-2,TRBV7-2,TRBD2,.,CASSERLAGVTGELFF,TGTGCCAGCAGCGAACGACTAGCGGGAGTCACCGGGGAGCTGTTTTTT
TRBJ1-2,TRBV29-1,.,many,CSVGSAQGNYGYTF,TGCAGCGTTGGGTCGGCCCAGGGGAACTATGGCTACACCTTC
TRBJ1-1,TRBV25-1,TRBD1,.,CASSDRQGYTEAFF,TGTGCCAGCAGTGATCGACAGGGGTACACTGAAGCTTTCTTT
TRBJ2-5,TRBV7-9,TRBD2,many,CASSLGLAGGLRETQYF,TGTGCCAGCAGCCTCGGACTAGCGGGAGGGTTGAGAGAGACCCAGTACTTC
TRBJ2-1,TRBV7-9,.,many,CASSFPSASSYNEQFF,TGTGCCAGCAGCTTCCCTAGCGCCAGCTCCTACAATGAGCAGTTCTTC
TRBJ1-1,TRBV29-1,TRBD1,.,CSGQGQLNTEAFF,TGCAGCGGACAGGGACAGCTGAACACTGAAGCTTTCTTT
TRBJ2-7,TRBV7-9,TRBD2,many,CASSQLLAGISEQYF,TGTGCCAGCAGTCAACTGCTAGCGGGAATCTCCGAGCAGTACTTC
TRBJ2-6,TRBV7-9,TRBD2,.,CASKRGLRTPLSGANVLTF,TGTGCCAGCAAGCGGGGTCTCAGGACACCCCTCTCTGGGGCCAACGTCCTGACTTTC
TRBJ2-7,TRBV5-4,.,.,CASSLPYNYEQYF,TGTGCCAGCAGCTTGCCCTACAACTACGAGCAGTACTTC
TRBJ2-1,TRBV7-3,.,many,CASSLMIGGFEQFF,TGTGCCAGCAGCTTAATGATTGGGGGGTTCGAGCAGTTCTTC
TRBJ1-5,TRBV7-8,TRBD1,many,CASSKDRAGNQPQHF,TGTGCCAGCAGCAAGGACAGGGCAGGGAATCAGCCCCAGCATTTT
TRBJ2-3,TRBV29-1,.,many,CSVDESGSTDTQYF,TGCAGCGTTGACGAATCAGGTAGCACAGATACGCAGTATTTT
TRBJ2-7,TRBV11-2,.,many,CASSLERQAYEQYF,TGTGCCAGCAGCTTAGAACGACAAGCCTACGAGCAGTACTTC
TRBJ2-7,TRBV7-2,.,few,CASSKIQGPSHEQYF,TGTGCCAGCAGCAAAATCCAGGGGCCCTCCCACGAGCAGTACTTC
TRBJ1-2,TRBV19,TRBD1,many,CASGDRDYGYTF,TGTGCCAGCGGGGACAGGGACTATGGCTACACCTTC
TRBJ1-4,TRBV7-2,.,many,CASSFSIRQGDEKLFF,TGTGCCAGCAGCTTTAGTATTAGACAAGGCGATGAAAAACTGTTTTTT
TRBJ2-1,TRBV7-2,.,many,CASSPLAVSYNEQFF,TGTGCCAGCAGCCCTCTCGCGGTATCCTACAATGAGCAGTTCTTC
TRBJ1-1,TRBV7-9,.,many,CASGWQNTEAFF,TGTGCCAGCGGTTGGCAGAACACTGAAGCTTTCTTT
TRBJ2-6,TRBV5-1,.,few,CASSPGGVESGANVLTF,TGCGCCAGCAGCCCTGGGGGAGTAGAATCTGGGGCCAACGTCCTGACTTTC
TRBJ1-6,TRBV4-1,TRBD1,many,CASSRDRDNSPLHF,TGCGCCAGCAGCCGGGACAGAGATAATTCACCCCTCCACTTT
TRBJ2-3,TRBV24-1,TRBD1,many,CATSGGQGARDTQYF,TGTGCCACCAGTGGTGGCCAGGGGGCAAGGGATACGCAGTATTTT
TRBJ2-3,TRBV5-6,TRBD1,many,CASSLRDRDTDTQYF,TGTGCCAGCAGCCTCCGAGACAGGGACACAGATACGCAGTATTTT
TRBJ2-1,TRBV7-9,.,many,CASSLALDEQFF,TGTGCCAGCAGCTTAGCGTTAGATGAGCAGTTCTTC
TRBJ1-1,TRBV4-2,.,many,CASSQGTRDVTEAFF,TGTGCCAGCAGCCAAGGTACCCGGGACGTAACTGAAGCTTTCTTT
TRBJ1-4,TRBV5-6,.,.,CASSSPSGRNNEKLFF,TGTGCCAGCAGCTCACCCAGTGGCAGAAATAATGAAAAACTGTTTTTT
TRBJ2-7,TRBV2,TRBD1,many,CASRGQATYEQYF,TGTGCCAGCAGAGGACAGGCCACCTACGAGCAGTACTTC
TRBJ1-2,TRBV6-5,.,few,CASSYSGQSHYGYTF,TGTGCCAGCAGTTACTCAGGGCAGTCTCATTATGGCTACACCTTC
TRBJ2-1,TRBV5-1,TRBD2,.,CASSWASGSAHNEQFF,TGCGCCAGCAGCTGGGCTAGCGGGAGTGCCCACAATGAGCAGTTCTTC
TRBJ2-2,TRBV7-2,.,few,CASSLDGNTGELFF,TGTGCCAGCAGCTTAGACGGAAACACCGGGGAGCTGTTTTTT
TRBJ1-2,TRBV20-1,.,many,CSARDIAGPSYGYTF,TGCAGTGCTAGAGATATAGCGGGACCCTCCTATGGCTACACCTTC
TRBJ1-2,TRBV20-1,.,many,CSARVEGEDGYTF,TGCAGTGCTAGAGTTGAGGGGGAGGATGGCTACACCTTC
TRBJ2-7,TRBV6-5,TRBD2,.,CASNRGTSGSLYEQYF,TGTGCCAGCAATAGAGGGACTAGCGGTTCTCTCTACGAGCAGTACTTC
TRBJ1-4,TRBV5-1,.,many,CASSLMPRGSNEKLFF,TGCGCCAGCAGCTTGATGCCCCGAGGATCTAATGAAAAACTGTTTTTT
TRBJ2-7,TRBV29-1,TRBD2,many,CSVGGGGGYEQYF,TGCAGCGTTGGAGGCGGGGGGGGCTACGAGCAGTACTTC
TRBJ1-1,TRBV7-3,.,.,CASKLDAWSTEAFF,TGTGCCAGCAAATTGGACGCTTGGAGCACTGAAGCTTTCTTT
TRBJ1-1,TRBV20-1,.,many,CSARDEGTSGAFF,TGCAGTGCTAGAGATGAGGGAACCTCGGGAGCTTTCTTT
TRBJ2-2,TRBV7-3,.,many,CASSLAGTGELFF,TGTGCCAGCAGCTTAGCAGGGACCGGGGAGCTGTTTTTT
TRBJ2-5,TRBV5-5,.,few,CASNRPGDIETQYF,TGTGCCAGCAATCGTCCAGGTGATATAGAGACCCAGTACTTC
TRBJ2-7,TRBV7-2,TRBD2,many,CASSLVFGGSDEQYF,TGTGCCAGCAGCTTAGTCTTTGGCGGGAGTGACGAGCAGTACTTC
TRBJ2-7,TRBV5-4,.,many,CASSLEVSSNEQYF,TGTGCCAGCAGCTTGGAGGTGTCCTCAAATGAGCAGTACTTC
TRBJ2-1,TRBV30,.,few,CAWSVFNNEQFF,TGTGCCTGGAGTGTCTTCAACAATGAGCAGTTCTTC
TRBJ2-7,TRBV6-1,.,.,CASSEPPGGGMRQYF,TGTGCCAGCAGTGAACCCCCCGGAGGGGGGATGCGGCAGTACTTC
TRBJ2-1,TRBV19,TRBD2,many,CASSKLAGAGNEQFF,TGTGCCAGTAGTAAGCTAGCGGGAGCGGGCAATGAGCAGTTCTTC
TRBJ2-5,TRBV4-2,.,.,CASSQDATTTQYF,TGTGCCAGCAGCCAAGATGCCACCACGACCCAGTACTTC
TRBJ2-3,TRBV27,TRBD2,many,CAGSKAGYTDTQYF,TGTGCCGGCTCGAAAGCGGGATACACAGATACGCAGTATTTT
TRBJ2-1,TRBV29-1,TRBD2,many,CSVQLAGGPSQFF,TGCAGCGTCCAACTGGCGGGAGGGCCATCGCAGTTCTTC
TRBJ1-2,TRBV9,.,.,CASSTGPGLFYGYTF,TGTGCCAGCAGTACAGGTCCCGGCCTATTCTATGGCTACACCTTC
TRBJ2-5,TRBV7-7,TRBD2,many,CASSRRTSGGEETQYF,TGTGCCAGCAGCCGGAGGACTAGCGGGGGGGAAGAGACCCAGTACTTC
TRBJ1-1,TRBV24-1,.,many,CATSDSDMNTEAFF,TGTGCCACCAGTGATTCTGACATGAACACTGAAGCTTTCTTT